Below, 22 T cell receptor beta chains from the same sample are listed, as sequenced in a study of CD8+ T cells in alopecia areata (dated by TCRdb to the late 2010s). Libraries were constructed by the immunoSEQ multiplex PCR assay. To provide template for TCR sequencing, every sample had RNA extracted and reverse transcribed into cDNA. TCRdb provides this immuneACCESS table in a form limited to in-frame rearrangements. Some clones are lacking; in checked studies, under half of them reflect an unresolved V gene, and why the rest are absent is not known. Counted in this sample were about 180,000 clones; 63% of them appeared once. Over 1.5% of the sample comes from the top ten. According to the study, the label for this sample's time point signals: baseline before oral tofacitinib. The specimen was CD4+ T cells sorted from blood, collected at week 0. These receptors all stem from a human donor with alopecia areata.

This clone was counted a few times. The V and J genes are TRBV7-6 and TRBJ2-3; the match to TRBD2 covers 7 bases. This CDR3 region has 13 residues. Germline V gives CDR1 SGHVS, CDR2 FNYEAQ. Trimming at V came to 4 bases and at J to 8 bases, leaving 6 bases not matched to a gene. CDR3 coding DNA: TGTGCCAGCAGCTCCCCAGGACTAGTTACGCAGTATTTT. Its translation is CASSSPGLVTQYF.

In its sample, this clone was seen a few times. The chain employs TRBV29-1 and TRBJ2-7; TRBD1 aligns across 8 bases. The CDR3 has 14 residues. The J segment lost 2 bases and the V segment lost 6 bases, leaving 9 bases of the junction unmatched. CDR1 and CDR2 (germline): SQVTM, ANQGSEA. In nucleotides, the CDR3 is TGCAGCGTCGTCGGGACAGGTGCGACCTACGAGCAGTACTTC. Translation: CSVVGTGATYEQYF.

This chain joins TRBV9 and TRBJ2-3; D tentatively reads TRBD1 or TRBD2 (5 bases each). The CDR3 is 13 residues long. With 1 base removed from V and 6 bases from J, the gap between germline ends came to 9 bases. The germline gives CDR1 SGDLS, CDR2 YYNGEE. The CDR3 DNA reads as TGTGCCAGCAGCGTACTGGGGGAGGATACGCAGTATTTT. Amino acid sequence: CASSVLGEDTQYF.

The chain links TRBV10-3 to TRBJ2-1, with 9 positions matching TRBD1. This CDR3 is built from 16 residues. Germline CDR1 ENHRY, CDR2 SYGVKD. The ends lost 7 bases at V and 3 bases at J; junction bases unmatched: 10. The chain's CDR3 is CAITTSKGQGYNEQFF. The CDR3 DNA is TGTGCCATCACCACCTCGAAGGGACAGGGCTACAATGAGCAGTTCTTC.

J is TRBJ2-7 and V is TRBV30; D not resolved. CDR1 is GTSNPN, CDR2 SVGIG, per germline (reference sequence). The CDR3 runs to 11 residues. V lost 7 bases to trimming and J lost 5 bases, with 12 bases between them. The CDR3 region is CASSKGNEQYF. The CDR3 DNA reads as TGTGCCTCCTCAAAAGGGAACGAGCAGTACTTC.

Here the CDR3 reads CSVEVDRVRQYF. CDR3 in DNA: TGCAGCGTTGAAGTGGACAGGGTCAGGCAGTACTTC. The rearrangement uses TRBV29-1 and TRBJ2-7; TRBD1 matches at 8 bases. The J segment lost 9 bases and the V segment lost 1 base, leaving 5 bases of the junction unmatched. Per the germline V gene, CDR1 is SQVTM and CDR2 is ANQGSEA. This CDR3 contains 12 residues.

The chain is built from TRBV5-6 and TRBJ1-2; D ambiguous. Germline assignment: CDR1 SGHDT and CDR2 YYEEEE. The CDR3 extends over 15 amino acids. V was clipped by 3 bases and J by 1 base, with 13 bases between them. CDR3 loop: CASSSSGVYNYGYTF. DNA of the CDR3: TGTGCCAGCAGCTCCAGCGGAGTTTATAACTATGGCTACACCTTC.

The genes are TRBV29-1 and TRBJ1-6; no definite D call. CDR1 SQVTM and CDR2 ANQGSEA come from the germline V gene. The CDR3 has 17 residues. V was pared by 0 bases and J by 7 bases, with 19 bases between. CDR3 protein: CSVEDHGGRDVNSPLHF. DNA of the CDR3: TGCAGCGTTGAAGATCACGGCGGGCGGGATGTAAATTCACCCCTCCACTTT.

This chain uses TRBV6-5 with TRBJ2-3, with 8 positions matching TRBD2. This CDR3 is 14 amino acids long. CDR1 and CDR2 (germline): MNHEY, SVGAGI. V lost 6 bases to trimming and J lost 11 bases; unmatched junction nucleotides: 13. This chain's CDR3 is CASREAGADPGQYF. The CDR3 DNA sequence: TGTGCCAGCAGGGAAGCGGGGGCCGACCCTGGGCAGTATTTT.

This clone was counted a single time. The chain has TRBV5-6 and TRBJ1-2; D is undetermined. The CDR3 is 14 amino acids. V was cut by 3 bases and J by 0 bases, with 9 bases left in between. Germline values: CDR1 SGHDT, CDR2 YYEEEE. Here the CDR3 reads CASSSGRTNYGYTF. The CDR3 coding sequence is TGTGCCAGCAGCTCCGGACGGACTAACTATGGCTACACCTTC.

A remark on this clone: Other DNA sequences from this sample encode an identical CDR3 as well. The V gene is TRBV30, the J gene TRBJ2-1; D is ambiguous. This CDR3 contains 11 residues. The V gene lost 2 bases and the J gene lost 5 bases, with 4 bases spanning the gap. The germline V gene encodes CDR1 GTSNPN and CDR2 SVGIG (reference sequence). The CDR3 region is CAWSRNNEQFF. The CDR3, as DNA: TGTGCCTGGAGTCGAAACAATGAGCAGTTCTTC. The full variable domain, completed using reference TRBV30 and TRBJ2-1, is SQTIHQWPATLVQPVGSPLSLECTVEGTSNPNLYWYRQAAGRGLQLLFYSVGIGQISSEVPQNLSASRPQDRQFILSSKKLLLSDSGFYLCAWSRNNEQFFGPGTRLTVL.

The count of this clone is one. CDR3 in amino acids: CASSSKQGFGTEAFF. The CDR3 bases are TGTGCCAGCAGCAGCAAACAGGGGTTTGGGACTGAAGCTTTCTTT. J is TRBJ1-1 and V is TRBV11-2, with 7 bases fitting TRBD1. This CDR3 spans 15 amino acids. In germline, CDR1 is SGHAT, CDR2 FQNNGV. The V gene end was trimmed by 5 bases and the J gene end by 5 bases; junction bases not matched to a gene: 11. Complete variable domain (other parts from reference TRBV11-2 and TRBJ1-1): EAGVAQSPRYKIIEKRQSVAFWCNPISGHATLYWYQQILGQGPKLLIQFQNNGVVDDSQLPKDRFSAERLKGVDSTLKIQPAKLEDSAVYLCASSSKQGFGTEAFFGQGTRLTVV.

This clone was seen a handful of times. The V gene is TRBV30, the J gene TRBJ2-2, with a possible D match to TRBD1 (5 bases). The CDR3 extends over 11 amino acids. The V gene's germline CDR1 is GTSNPN and CDR2 SVGIG (reference sequence). Trimming left V 5 bases short and J 7 bases short, with 8 bases between. In DNA form, the CDR3 reads TGTGCCTGGTCTACAGGCGGGGAGCTGTTTTTT. It codes for CAWSTGGELFF. Combining the CDR3 with reference TRBV30 and TRBJ2-2 gives the whole variable domain SQTIHQWPATLVQPVGSPLSLECTVEGTSNPNLYWYRQAAGRGLQLLFYSVGIGQISSEVPQNLSASRPQDRQFILSSKKLLLSDSGFYLCAWSTGGELFFGEGSRLTVL.

This chain uses TRBV29-1 with TRBJ1-2; D is perhaps TRBD1 (5 bases). V lost 0 bases to trimming and J lost 4 bases, with 12 bases between them. Germline assignment: CDR1 SQVTM and CDR2 ANQGSEA. The CDR3 runs to 14 residues. This CDR3 reads CSVEDWGGSYGYTF. The CDR3 DNA sequence: TGCAGCGTTGAAGACTGGGGGGGTAGCTATGGCTACACCTTC.

The CDR3 sequence: CASSQGGTSVGTQYF. CDR3 nucleotides: TGTGCCAGCAGCCAAGGGGGGACTAGCGTTGGGACCCAGTACTTC. This chain connects TRBV4-2 to TRBJ2-5; 10 nucleotides line up with TRBD2. In germline, CDR1 is LGHNA, CDR2 YNFKEQ. V trimming: 1 base; J trimming: 7 bases; junction bases outside the gene matches: 6. This CDR3 comprises 15 residues.

V and J are TRBV30 and TRBJ1-6; 7 bases fit TRBD1. The V gene's germline CDR1 is GTSNPN and CDR2 SVGIG (reference sequence). Losses at the gene ends were 2 bases for V and 2 bases for J; bases not matched to a gene: 3. CDR3 length: 15 residues. The CDR3 protein is CAWSPGTAYNSPLHF. The CDR3, as DNA: TGTGCCTGGAGTCCCGGGACAGCCTATAATTCACCCCTCCACTTT.

The CDR3 sequence: CASSLIGRALGYEQYF. The CDR3 DNA follows: TGTGCCAGCAGTTTGATCGGCAGGGCTTTAGGGTACGAGCAGTACTTC. This chain connects TRBV27 to TRBJ2-7; a weak D match, TRBD1 (5 bases). The CDR3 loop spans 16 amino acids. The germline V gene has CDR1 MNHEY and CDR2 SMNVEV (reference sequence). V was trimmed by 3 bases and J by 4 bases, leaving 19 bases between them.

This clone appeared a few times. The chain uses TRBV5-6 and TRBJ2-3; the D gene could be TRBD1 or TRBD2 (6 bases each). The V gene lost 5 bases and the J gene lost 6 bases, with 13 bases spanning the gap. Germline V gene sequence: CDR1 SGHDT, CDR2 YYEEEE. The CDR3 has 13 amino acids. The CDR3 DNA reads as TGTGCCAGCAGTTTGACAGGAGGGGATACGCAGTATTTT. It yields the protein CASSLTGGDTQYF.

As regards this clone: Within the sample, other DNA sequences also encode this same CDR3. The chain joins TRBV30 to TRBJ1-1, with 8 nucleotides matching TRBD1. The V gene's germline CDR1 is GTSNPN and CDR2 SVGIG (reference sequence). The CDR3 has 13 residues. V shed 3 bases and J 1 base; nucleotides not matched to a gene: 1. CDR3: CAWRDRGNTEAFF. DNA of the CDR3: TGTGCCTGGAGAGACAGGGGGAACACTGAAGCTTTCTTT.

This clone was counted only a few times. J is TRBJ2-5 and V is TRBV18; D is undetermined. CDR3 size: 14 residues. Trimming removed 0 bases from V and 4 bases from J, with 9 bases in between. Germline V gives CDR1 KGHSH, CDR2 LQKENI. The CDR3 protein is CASSPPVGSETQYF. CDR3 coding DNA: TGTGCCAGCTCACCACCGGTGGGATCAGAGACCCAGTACTTC.

This rearrangement joins TRBV29-1 to TRBJ1-4; D ambiguous. The CDR3 is 14 residues long. V lost 6 bases and J 6 bases, leaving 17 bases between the germline ends. Germline-derived CDR1 and CDR2 are SQVTM and ANQGSEA. CDR3 sequence reads: CSVRYRVTHEKLFF. CDR3 nucleotides: TGCAGCGTCAGATACAGAGTTACCCATGAAAAACTGTTTTTT.

V usage is TRBV25-1 and J usage is TRBJ2-7; 7 bases map to TRBD1. Germline V gene sequence: CDR1 MGHDK, CDR2 SYGVNS. J was trimmed by 2 bases and V by 6 bases; bases with no gene match: 7. CDR3 length: 14 amino acids. CDR3 in amino acids: CASRQAGGTYEQYF. DNA of the CDR3: TGTGCCAGCAGACAGGCAGGGGGAACCTACGAGCAGTACTTC.